The clone carrying this TCR beta chain was detected only once. Its antigen is not identified. Researchers used genomic DNA as the template to profile TCR beta VDJ and CDR3. TCRdb redid the calling of the reads with MiXCR, one entry per CDR3 protein. The sample consists of some 210,000 distinct CDR3 sequences, under 65% of them appearing once. The data belong to a study of CD8+CD57+ T cells in acquired aplastic anemia. Study-wide results and caveats: Patients and controls had in common fewer than 30 CD8+ CDR3 sequences.

The CDR3 covers 16 residues. Losses at the gene ends were 1 base for V and 0 bases for J; bases not matched to a gene: 5. The V gene's germline CDR1 is SGHVS and CDR2 FNYEAQ. The sequence derives from a human donor in good health. This chain uses TRBV7-6 with TRBJ2-7, with 8 bases aligning to TRBD2. The sequenced sample was sorted CD4+, CD8+, or CD8+CD57+ T cells (not recorded which) from PBMCs. CDR3: CASSLELAGSSYEQYF. The DNA of the CDR3 is TGTGCCAGCAGCTTAGAGCTAGCGGGTAGCTCCTACGAGCAGTACTTC. The variable domain in full, with the rest retrieved from reference TRBV7-6 and TRBJ2-7, is GAGVSQSPRYKVTKRGQDVALRCDPISGHVSLYWYRQALGQGPEFLTYFNYEAQQDKSGLPNDRFSAERPEGSISTLTIQRTEQRDSAMYRCASSLELAGSSYEQYFGPGTRLTVT.